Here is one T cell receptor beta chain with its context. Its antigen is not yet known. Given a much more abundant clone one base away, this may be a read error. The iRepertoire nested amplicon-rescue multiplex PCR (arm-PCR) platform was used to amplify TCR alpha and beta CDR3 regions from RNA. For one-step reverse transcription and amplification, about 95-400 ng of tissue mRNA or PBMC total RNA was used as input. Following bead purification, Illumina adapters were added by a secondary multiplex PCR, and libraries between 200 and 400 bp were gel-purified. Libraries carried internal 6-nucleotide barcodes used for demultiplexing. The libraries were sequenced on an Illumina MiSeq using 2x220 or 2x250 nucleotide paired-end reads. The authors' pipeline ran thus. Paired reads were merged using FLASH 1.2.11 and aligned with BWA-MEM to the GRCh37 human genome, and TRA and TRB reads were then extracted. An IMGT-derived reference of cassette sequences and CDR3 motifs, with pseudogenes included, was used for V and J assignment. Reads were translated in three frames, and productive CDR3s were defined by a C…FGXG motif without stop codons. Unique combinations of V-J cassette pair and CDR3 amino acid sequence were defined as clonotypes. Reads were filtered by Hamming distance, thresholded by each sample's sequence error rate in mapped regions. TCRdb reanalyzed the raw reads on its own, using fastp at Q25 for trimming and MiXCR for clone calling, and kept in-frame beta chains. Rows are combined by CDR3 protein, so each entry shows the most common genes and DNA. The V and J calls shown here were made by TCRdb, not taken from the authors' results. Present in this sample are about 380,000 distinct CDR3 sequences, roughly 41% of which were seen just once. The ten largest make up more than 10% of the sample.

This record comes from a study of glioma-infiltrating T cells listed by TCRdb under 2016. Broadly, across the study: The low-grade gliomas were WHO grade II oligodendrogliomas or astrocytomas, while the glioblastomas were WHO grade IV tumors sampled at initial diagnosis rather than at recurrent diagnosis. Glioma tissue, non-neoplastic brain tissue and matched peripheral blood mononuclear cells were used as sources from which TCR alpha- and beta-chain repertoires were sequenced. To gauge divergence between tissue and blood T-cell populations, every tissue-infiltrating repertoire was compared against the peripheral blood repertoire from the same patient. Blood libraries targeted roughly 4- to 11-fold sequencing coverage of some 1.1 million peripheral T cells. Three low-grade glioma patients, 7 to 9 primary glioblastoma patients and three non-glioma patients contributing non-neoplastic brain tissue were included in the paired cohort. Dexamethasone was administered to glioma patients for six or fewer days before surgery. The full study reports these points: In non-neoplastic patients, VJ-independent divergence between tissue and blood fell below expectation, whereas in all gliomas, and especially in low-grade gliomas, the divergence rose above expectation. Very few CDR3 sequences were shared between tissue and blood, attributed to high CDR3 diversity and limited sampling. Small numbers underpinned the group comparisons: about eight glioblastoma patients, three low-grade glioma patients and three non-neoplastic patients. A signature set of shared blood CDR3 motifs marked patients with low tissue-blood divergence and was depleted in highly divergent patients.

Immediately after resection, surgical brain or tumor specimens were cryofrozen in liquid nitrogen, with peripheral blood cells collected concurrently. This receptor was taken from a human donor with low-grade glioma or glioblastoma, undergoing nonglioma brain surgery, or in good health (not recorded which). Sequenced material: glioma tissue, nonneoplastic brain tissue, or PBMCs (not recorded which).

The CDR3 region reads CASSHLAGLFGNIKYF. The DNA is TGTGCCAGCAGCCACCTAGCGGGGCTATTCGGAAACATTAAGTACTTC. In this chain, TRBV28 is recombined with TRBJ2-7; 9 central nucleotides agree with TRBD2. V loses 6 bases at its end and J loses 11 bases; junction bases beyond the gene matches: 20. CDR1 and CDR2 were assigned from the germline V gene as MDHEN and SYDVKM. The CDR3 has 16 amino acids, counting the end cysteine and phenylalanine. Here the CDR3 DNA is all that survives: 48 bases in frame from base 1.